A selection of T cell receptor beta chains follows, all from one sample in a study of control samples from healthy donors and cancer patients. Generated by immunoSEQ multiplex PCR, the TCRdb table keeps only in-frame clones and is missing some. Of 90,000 or so clones in the sample, less than 90% are singletons; the top ten hold 9.5% to 10%. Sequencing was done on a sample of PBMCs. The source is a woman aged 45-60 years with colorectal cancer. Each CDR3 is given with its conserved first and last residue. A D gene is named only where the DNA matches it firmly. Clone size is stated in some rows and not others, as once, few, many or a class when expanded.

.	TRBV19	TRBJ1-6	once	TGTGCCAGTAGTGCCTCGCTGGGGCTGGTACGGTCACCCCTCCACTTT	CASSASLGLVRSPLHF
.	TRBV7-9	TRBJ1-5	.	TGTGCCAGCAGCGGGACGCAGGTGAATAGCAATCAGCCCCAGCATTTT	CASSGTQVNSNQPQHF
.	TRBV6-5	TRBJ1-1	few	TGTGCCAGCAGTTACATGAGTGGGGCATTGAACACTGAAGCTTTCTTT	CASSYMSGALNTEAFF
.	TRBV19	TRBJ1-2	.	TGTGCCAGTAGGCGAGGCGAGGGCTACACCTTC	CASRRGEGYTF
.	TRBV20-1	TRBJ1-2	once	TGCAGTGTAGGGGACGACTATGGCTACACCTTC	CSVGDDYGYTF
TRBD1	TRBV6-5	TRBJ1-2	.	TGTGCCAGCAATCAGGGGGGCACAGGGAACTATGGCTACACCTTC	CASNQGGTGNYGYTF
TRBD1	TRBV5-1	TRBJ2-3	.	TGCGCCAGCAGCACAGGAATTGGGACAGCCGGTGATACGCAGTATTTT	CASSTGIGTAGDTQYF
TRBD1	TRBV27	TRBJ1-6	.	TGTGCCACCCGGCCCCTGGGACAGTATAATTCACCCCTCCACTTT	CATRPLGQYNSPLHF
.	TRBV9	TRBJ2-5	.	TGTGCCAGCAGCGTAGCGGGCTCAAACTTTGAGACCCAGTACTTC	CASSVAGSNFETQYF
.	TRBV5-4	TRBJ2-3	.	TGTGCCAGCAGCTTGGACACAGATACGCAGTATTTT	CASSLDTDTQYF
.	TRBV3-1/TRBV3-2	TRBJ2-2	.	TGTGCCAGCAGCCAAGCCGGTCTTCTCTTGAACACCGGGGAGCTGTTTTTT	CASSQAGLLLNTGELFF
TRBD1	TRBV19	TRBJ1-1	.	TGTGCCAGTAGTATTTCGACAGGGAGAAACACTGAAGCTTTCTTT	CASSISTGRNTEAFF
.	TRBV5-8	TRBJ1-2	.	TGTGCCAGCAGCTTGGCGCTCACCACTAACTATGGCTACACCTTC	CASSLALTTNYGYTF
.	TRBV3-1/TRBV3-2	TRBJ2-3	.	TGTGCCAGCAGCCAAGATACCCTTTCCACAGATACGCAGTATTTT	CASSQDTLSTDTQYF
TRBD1	TRBV7-6	TRBJ1-6	.	TGTGCCAGCAGAGGCGGGACAGATAATTCACCCCTCCACTTT	CASRGGTDNSPLHF
.	TRBV29-1	TRBJ2-5	.	TGCAGCGTTGAAGATTCCCAGGCCCAGTACTTC	CSVEDSQAQYF
TRBD1	TRBV4-3	TRBJ1-5	.	TGCGCCACCGGGCAGGGGGTTGATCAGCCCCAGCATTTT	CATGQGVDQPQHF
TRBD1	TRBV10-2	TRBJ2-2	.	TGCGCCAGCGGACAGGGAGGCACCGGGGAGCTGTTTTTT	CASGQGGTGELFF
.	TRBV4-1	TRBJ1-2	.	TGCGCCAGCAGCCCCGCGGGGGGGGAGGGCTACACCTTC	CASSPAGGEGYTF
.	TRBV2	TRBJ1-1	.	TGTGCCAGCAGTGAAGCGAGACCGGACGGGGGGGACACTGAAGCTTTCTTT	CASSEARPDGGDTEAFF
.	TRBV7-6	TRBJ1-3	.	TGTGCCAGCAGCTTAGGGGGATATGGAAACACCATATATTTT	CASSLGGYGNTIYF
.	TRBV9	TRBJ1-1	once	TGTGCCAGCAGCGTAGGAAGGGGGAAGAACACTGAAGCTTTCTTT	CASSVGRGKNTEAFF
.	TRBV19	TRBJ1-2	.	TGTGCCAGTAGTATCTCGGGCGTGTCAAGCCTTTGGGGCTACACCTTC	CASSISGVSSLWGYTF
.	TRBV9	TRBJ1-5	.	TGTGCCAGCAGCGTTTCATCGAACAGGGCAAAACAGCCCCAGCATTTT	CASSVSSNRAKQPQHF
.	TRBV6-2/TRBV6-3	TRBJ2-3	.	TGTGCCAGCAGTTATCATGGGGGATACACAGATACGCAGTATTTT	CASSYHGGYTDTQYF
.	TRBV7-9	TRBJ1-4	.	TGTGCCAGCAGCTTAGGAGGGAGCACTAATGAAAAACTGTTTTTT	CASSLGGSTNEKLFF
.	TRBV2	TRBJ2-4	.	TGTGCCAGCAGCGTGATTGGAGGTAAAAACATTCAGTACTTC	CASSVIGGKNIQYF
.	TRBV2	TRBJ1-5	.	TGTGCCAGCAGTGAAGCCCGGGACGGTAATCAGCCCCAGCATTTT	CASSEARDGNQPQHF
TRBD1	TRBV7-2	TRBJ1-1	.	TGTGCCAGCAGCTTGACAGGGGCCACTGAAGCTTTCTTT	CASSLTGATEAFF
.	TRBV2	TRBJ1-1	.	TGTGCCAGCAGTCAGGACAGGAACACTGAAGCTTTCTTT	CASSQDRNTEAFF
.	TRBV6-6	TRBJ1-2	few	TGTGCCAGCAGCCAAGGGGTATCTGGCTACACCTTC	CASSQGVSGYTF
TRBD1	TRBV24-1	TRBJ1-5	.	TGTGCCACCAGACCGGGACAGCTTAGCAATCAGCCCCAGCATTTT	CATRPGQLSNQPQHF
.	TRBV6-1	TRBJ1-5	.	TGTGCCAGCAGTGAAGGATGGCGCAATCAGCCCCAGCATTTT	CASSEGWRNQPQHF
TRBD2	TRBV5-1	TRBJ2-3	.	TGCGCCAGCAGCTTGGCGGGGGGGGGCACAGATACGCAGTATTTT	CASSLAGGGTDTQYF
TRBD1	TRBV6-5	TRBJ2-3	.	TGTGCCAGCACGCCGGGGACAGGGGCAACAGATACGCAGTATTTT	CASTPGTGATDTQYF
.	TRBV7-8	TRBJ1-1	.	TGTGCCAGCAGCTTGACAGAGAACACTGAAGCTTTCTTT	CASSLTENTEAFF
.	TRBV18	TRBJ1-6	.	TGTGCCAGCTCACCTGACAGTACGGGGTCACCCCTCCACTTT	CASSPDSTGSPLHF
TRBD1	TRBV6-2/TRBV6-3	TRBJ1-2	.	TGTGCCAGCAGCCCGACAGGGTGGGATGGCTACACCTTC	CASSPTGWDGYTF
TRBD1	TRBV13	TRBJ1-3	.	TGTGCCAGCGCCTCCAGGGGGGGCGTTGCGGGAAACACCATATATTTT	CASASRGGVAGNTIYF
.	TRBV2	TRBJ1-5	.	TGTGCCAGCAGTGAAGCACAGGGAGGCGGCAATCAGCCCCAGCATTTT	CASSEAQGGGNQPQHF
TRBD2	TRBV6-1	TRBJ2-6	.	TGTGCCAGCAGTGACGGGGGGGCTGGGGCCAACGTCCTGACTTTC	CASSDGGAGANVLTF
.	TRBV28	TRBJ2-2	.	TGTGCCAGCAGTTTGGGTCCCGGGGAGCTGTTTTTT	CASSLGPGELFF
.	TRBV2	TRBJ2-2	.	TGTGCCAGCAGTGAGACAGGTCCGAACACCGGGGAGCTGTTTTTT	CASSETGPNTGELFF